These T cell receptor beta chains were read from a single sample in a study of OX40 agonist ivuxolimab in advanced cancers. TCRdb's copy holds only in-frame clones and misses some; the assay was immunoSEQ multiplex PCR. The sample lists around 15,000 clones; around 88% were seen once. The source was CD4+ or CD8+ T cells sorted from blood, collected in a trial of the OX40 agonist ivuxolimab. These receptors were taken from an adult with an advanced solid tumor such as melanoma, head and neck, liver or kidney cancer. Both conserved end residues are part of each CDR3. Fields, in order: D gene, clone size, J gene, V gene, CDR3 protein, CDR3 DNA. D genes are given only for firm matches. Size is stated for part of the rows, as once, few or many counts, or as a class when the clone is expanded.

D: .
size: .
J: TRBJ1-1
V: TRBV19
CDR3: CASSTSVEAFF
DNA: TGTGCCAGTAGTACGTCGGTGGAAGCTTTCTTT

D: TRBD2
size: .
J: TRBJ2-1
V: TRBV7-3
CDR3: CASSLSAGGGHSEQFF
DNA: TGTGCCAGCAGCTTATCGGCGGGAGGGGGACATAGTGAGCAGTTCTTC

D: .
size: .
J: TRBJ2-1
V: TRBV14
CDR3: CASGAGDSYNEQFF
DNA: TGTGCCAGCGGAGCGGGCGATTCCTACAATGAGCAGTTCTTC

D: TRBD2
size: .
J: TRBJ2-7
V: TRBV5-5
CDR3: CASSQGLAYEQYF
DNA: TGTGCCAGCAGCCAGGGACTAGCCTACGAGCAGTACTTC

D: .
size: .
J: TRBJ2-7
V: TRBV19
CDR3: CASRTTGPEQYF
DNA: TGTGCCAGTAGAACGACAGGCCCCGAGCAGTACTTC

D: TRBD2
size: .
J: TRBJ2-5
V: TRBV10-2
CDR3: CASSGPGGFSETQYF
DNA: TGCGCCAGCAGTGGCCCGGGGGGGTTTTCAGAGACCCAGTACTTC

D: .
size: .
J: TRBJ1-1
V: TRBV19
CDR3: CASSIRLNTEAFF
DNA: TGTGCCAGTAGTATCAGGTTGAACACTGAAGCTTTCTTT

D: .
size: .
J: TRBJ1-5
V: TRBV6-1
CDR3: CASSVSWSNQPQHF
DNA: TGTGCCAGCAGTGTTAGTTGGAGCAATCAGCCCCAGCATTTT

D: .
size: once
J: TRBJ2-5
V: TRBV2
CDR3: CASSLEGETQYF
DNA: TGTGCCAGCAGTCTCGAGGGAGAGACCCAGTACTTC

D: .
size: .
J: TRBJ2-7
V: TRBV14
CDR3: CASSQNFVGQYF
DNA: TGTGCCAGCAGCCAAAATTTTGTTGGGCAGTACTTC

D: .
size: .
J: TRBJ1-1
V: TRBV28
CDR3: CASSTPTRRAAEAFF
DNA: TGTGCCAGCAGTACCCCCACTCGACGGGCTGCTGAAGCTTTCTTT

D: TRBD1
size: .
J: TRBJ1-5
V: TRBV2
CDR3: CASNQGGSNQPQHF
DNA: TGTGCCAGCAACCAGGGGGGGAGCAATCAGCCCCAGCATTTT

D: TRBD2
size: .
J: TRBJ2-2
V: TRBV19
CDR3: CASSLLGGMAGELFF
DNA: TGTGCCAGTAGCCTCCTCGGGGGGATGGCCGGGGAGCTGTTTTTT

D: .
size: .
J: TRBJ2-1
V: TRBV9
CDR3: CASSYDWSSYNEQFF
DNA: TGTGCCAGCAGCTACGACTGGAGCTCCTACAATGAGCAGTTCTTC

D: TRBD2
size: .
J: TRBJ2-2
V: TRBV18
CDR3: CASSLRLAGASGELFF
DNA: TGTGCCAGCTCACTACGACTAGCGGGAGCGTCCGGGGAGCTGTTTTTT

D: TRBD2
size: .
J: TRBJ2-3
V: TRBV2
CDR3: CASSERASGGTDTQYF
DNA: TGTGCCAGCAGTGAAAGGGCTAGCGGGGGCACAGATACGCAGTATTTT

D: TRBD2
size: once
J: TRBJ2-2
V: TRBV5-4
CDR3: CASSSRTSGNTGELFF
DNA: TGTGCCAGCAGCTCACGGACTAGCGGGAACACCGGGGAGCTGTTTTTT

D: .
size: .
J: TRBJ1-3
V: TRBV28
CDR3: CASSLSPSLGNTIYF
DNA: TGTGCCAGCAGTTTGAGTCCCAGTCTGGGAAACACCATATATTTT

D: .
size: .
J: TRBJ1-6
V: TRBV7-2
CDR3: CASSLDSINSPLHF
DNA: TGTGCCAGCAGCCTGGACAGCATTAATTCACCCCTCCACTTT

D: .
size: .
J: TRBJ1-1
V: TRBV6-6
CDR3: CASRTGRNTEAFF
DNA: TGTGCCAGCAGGACGGGACGGAACACTGAAGCTTTCTTT

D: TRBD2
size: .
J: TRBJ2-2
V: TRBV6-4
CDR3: CASSEGLAGTGELFF
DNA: TGTGCCAGCAGTGAGGGACTAGCGGGGACCGGGGAGCTGTTTTTT

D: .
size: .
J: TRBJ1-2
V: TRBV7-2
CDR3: CASSSQVAGRYGYTF
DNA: TGTGCCAGCAGCTCACAGGTGGCGGGGAGATATGGCTACACCTTC

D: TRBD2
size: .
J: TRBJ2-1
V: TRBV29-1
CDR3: CSVEATSGRSYNEQFF
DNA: TGCAGCGTTGAAGCGACTAGCGGGAGATCATACAATGAGCAGTTCTTC

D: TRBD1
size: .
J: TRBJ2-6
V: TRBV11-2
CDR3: CASSFSSGGSGANVLTF
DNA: TGTGCCAGCAGCTTCTCATCAGGGGGCTCTGGGGCCAACGTCCTGACTTTC

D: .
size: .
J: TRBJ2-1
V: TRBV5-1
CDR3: CASVGIEYNEQFF
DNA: TGCGCCAGCGTGGGTATTGAATACAATGAGCAGTTCTTC

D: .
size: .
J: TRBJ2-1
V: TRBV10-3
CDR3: CAISESLVNEQFF
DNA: TGTGCCATCAGTGAGTCCCTAGTCAATGAGCAGTTCTTC

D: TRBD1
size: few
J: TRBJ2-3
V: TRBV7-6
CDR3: CASSLGGGTGFTDTQYF
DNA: TGTGCCAGCAGCTTAGGGGGAGGGACAGGGTTCACAGATACGCAGTATTTT

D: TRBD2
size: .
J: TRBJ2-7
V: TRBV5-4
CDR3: CASSPGLAGDYEQYF
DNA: TGTGCCAGCAGCCCCGGACTAGCTGGAGACTACGAGCAGTACTTC

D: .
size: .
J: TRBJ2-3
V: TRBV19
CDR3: CASRGVRNTDTQYF
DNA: TGTGCCAGTAGAGGAGTCAGGAACACAGATACGCAGTATTTT

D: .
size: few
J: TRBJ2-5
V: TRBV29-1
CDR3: CSDRDFQETQYF
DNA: TGCAGCGATCGGGACTTTCAAGAGACCCAGTACTTC

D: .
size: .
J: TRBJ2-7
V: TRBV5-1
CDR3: CASSLTEYEQYF
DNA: TGCGCCAGCAGCTTGACCGAGTACGAGCAGTACTTC

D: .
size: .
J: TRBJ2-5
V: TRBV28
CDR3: CASSLAPGAGRETQYF
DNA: TGTGCCAGCAGTTTAGCGCCGGGAGCTGGGCGGGAGACCCAGTACTTC

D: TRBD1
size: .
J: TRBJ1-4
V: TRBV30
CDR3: CAWTGQVNEKLFF
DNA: TGTGCCTGGACGGGACAGGTTAATGAAAAACTGTTTTTT

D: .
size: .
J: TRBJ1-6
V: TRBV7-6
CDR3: CASSPDSSSPRSPLHF
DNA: TGTGCCAGCAGCCCCGACAGTTCCAGTCCCAGGTCACCCCTCCACTTT

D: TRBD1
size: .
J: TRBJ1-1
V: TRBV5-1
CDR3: CASSTGGNTEAFF
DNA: TGCGCCAGCAGCACAGGGGGCAACACTGAAGCTTTCTTT

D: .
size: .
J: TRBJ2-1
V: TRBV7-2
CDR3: CASSQTSNEQFF
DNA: TGTGCCAGCAGCCAAACTAGTAACGAGCAGTTCTTC